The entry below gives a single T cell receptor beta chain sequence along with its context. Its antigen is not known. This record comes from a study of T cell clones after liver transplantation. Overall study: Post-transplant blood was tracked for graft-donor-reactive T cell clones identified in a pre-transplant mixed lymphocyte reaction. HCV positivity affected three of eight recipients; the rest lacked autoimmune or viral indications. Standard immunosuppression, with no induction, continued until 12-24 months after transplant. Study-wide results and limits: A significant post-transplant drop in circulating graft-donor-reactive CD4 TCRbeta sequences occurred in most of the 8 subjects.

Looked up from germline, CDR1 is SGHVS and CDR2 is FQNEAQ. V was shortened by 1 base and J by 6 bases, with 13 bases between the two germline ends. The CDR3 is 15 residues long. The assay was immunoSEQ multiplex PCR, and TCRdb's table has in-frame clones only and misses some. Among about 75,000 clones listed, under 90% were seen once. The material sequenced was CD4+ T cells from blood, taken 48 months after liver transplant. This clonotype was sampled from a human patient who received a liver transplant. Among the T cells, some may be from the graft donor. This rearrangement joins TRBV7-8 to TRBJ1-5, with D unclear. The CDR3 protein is CASSLGLGGVQPQHF. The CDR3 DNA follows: TGTGCCAGCAGCTTAGGACTTGGCGGGGTTCAGCCCCAGCATTTT.